One T cell receptor beta chain is described in this entry. What this receptor recognizes is not known. Base qualities are missing; no much larger clone stands one base away. TCR CDR3 regions were amplified from genomic DNA by multiplex PCR using the deep immunoSEQ assay. Extracted genomic DNA from each cell subset was spread evenly across all wells of several immunoSEQ 96-well plates, with each plate serving as a replicate. For sorted subsets, each replicate PCR was loaded with approximately 200 ng genomic DNA, equivalent to 32,000 or so T cell genomes. Purified libraries were measured with a Qubit 3.0 fluorometer, size-checked on a Bioanalyzer 2100, and measured again with the KAPA Library Quantification kit. Every immunoSEQ 96-well plate was sequenced on a separate single-read 150-cycle Illumina NextSeq 550 flow cell. The published analysis was carried out like this. The immunoSEQ output contained only junctional sequences without quality scores, so filtering could not match that applied to full-length reads. To assign V/J genes and CDR3, sequences were annotated using PyIR, a Python wrapper for IgBLAST v1.9, with IMGT germline references. Reads were removed for weak V/J assignments (E-value above 1e-6), missing CDR3, stop codons, out-of-frame junctions, or ambiguous translated residues. V3J clonotypes were defined as sequences sharing the same inferred V gene, J gene, and CDR3 amino acid sequence. Percentage overlap between repertoires was calculated by dividing the number of shared unique clonotypes by the size of the smaller repertoire. Three approaches were used to assess repertoire richness: RTK rarefaction, the Chao1 estimator, and Recon v2.1 estimates of unobserved clonotypes. For all TCRbeta clonotypes obtained by the gDNA method from several donors, generation probabilities were computed with OLGA. TCRdb retrieved this table from immuneACCESS and kept in-frame rearrangements only. Not all clones are present; in checked studies, unresolved V genes account for under half, and no reason is known for the remainder. The V and J calls and clone size are taken from that table; D and trimming were inferred from the DNA. In all, the sample holds over 2 million clones, and 85% to 95% of those were seen once. About 0.36% of the sample is in the top ten clones.

Donors were healthy HIV-negative adults with no recently reported acute infections or vaccinations. All donors were Caucasian adults living in Nashville, Tennessee, USA. Magnetic negative selection was used to enrich CD4+ T cells, after which naive cells were positively selected on CD45RA and the negative fraction became the memory subset. Blood was obtained by leukapheresis, after which PBMCs were separated by Ficoll-Histopaque density gradient centrifugation and cryopreserved in liquid nitrogen vapor phase. Purity and quantity of every magnetically sorted T cell population were checked by analytical flow cytometry. Each sorted fraction had its genomic DNA isolated and then quantified by UV absorbance on a Nanodrop 2000c. CDR1 and CDR2 are read off the germline V gene as SGHTA and FQGTGA. The CDR3 runs 14 amino acids, cysteine and phenylalanine included. Kept here is only the CDR3 DNA, which spans 42 bases and is read in frame from base 1. Relative to germline, V is 2 bases shorter and J is 0 bases shorter, with 4 bases between their ends.

This sample stems from a study of shared clonotypes between healthy human individuals (dated by TCRdb to 2018 to 2020). Broadly, across the study: The cohort comprised a couple of women and a few men aged 18 to 49 years. Between about 0.9 and 8.9 billion PBMCs per donor were obtained by leukapheresis. Libraries were prepared and TCR repertoires were sequenced by different laboratories using diverse techniques, in order to increase sequencing depth and limit assay-specific biases. For each donor, CD4 naive and CD4 memory were each run on three plates, CD8 naive on two plates, and CD8 memory on one plate. To estimate repertoire size and how much clonotype sharing occurs between individuals, the study deeply sequenced the blood TCR repertoires of several healthy adults.

Summary of the overall study and its limitations: Because the study included only a small number of donors, the genetic and exposure-history diversity represented was limited. Incomplete sequencing was indicated by rarefaction of sorted-subset datasets, despite the large sequencing depth. Sampling was restricted to blood, and TCR repertoires in tissues likely differ from the TCR repertoires found in blood. Pairwise subsampling indicated that sequencing depth was expected to affect the degree of clonotype sharing among donors. Estimated clonotype richness was generally larger for naive than for memory subsets. Sharing across a few donors was observed for about 5% of naive CD4, about 3.2% of naive CD8, roughly 2.4% of memory CD4, and about 0.38% of memory CD8 clonotypes. Clonotypes shared by all four sorted-subset donors showed higher generation probabilities than non-shared clonotypes.

This TCR derives from a man younger than 30 in good health. Some clones in this sample may be carry-over from other donors' samples. Here the chain combines TRBV7-3 and TRBJ2-2; the D gene assignment is ambiguous. Sample: naive CD4+ T cells from PBMCs. This specimen's cell subset or site label, per the study, means: CD45RA+ positively selected. This receptor has the CDR3 CASSLYTNTGELFF. In nucleotides, the sequence is TGTGCCAGCAGCTTATACACGAACACCGGGGAGCTGTTTTTT.